Listed here are 20 T cell receptor beta chains from one sample, sequenced in a study of CD8 T cells in ankylosing spondylitis. What these receptors recognize is not known. Regarding the study as a whole: For ankylosing spondylitis blood, a TCR beta motif of seven to nine highly homologous variants appeared characteristic.

TCRdb itself ran the 5' RACE reads through MiXCR, one entry per CDR3 protein. Of approximately 400,000 distinct CDR3 sequences listed, 25% to 30% were seen once; the top ten hold 0.75% to 0.9%. The sample comprised blood, either unsorted or a sorted T cell fraction (not recorded which). These receptor sequences come from a male donor with ankylosing spondylitis.

This chain links TRBV5-1 with TRBJ1-5, with a tentative D call TRBD1 (6 bases). V gave up 6 bases and J gave up 3 bases, with 16 bases separating them. The CDR3 spans 15 residues. Germline V gives CDR1 SGHRS, CDR2 YFSETQ. The CDR3 coding sequence is TGCGCCAGCACCTACGATGGGGGGCTCAATCAGCCCCAGCATTTT. This translates into CASTYDGGLNQPQHF.

This clonotype was seen only a few times. The J gene is TRBJ2-1, the V gene TRBV5-1; 8 bases match TRBD2. The CDR3 is made up of 16 amino acids. Trimming took 0 bases from V and 12 from J; bases not matched to a gene: 14. The germline V gene has CDR1 SGHRS and CDR2 YFSETQ. The CDR3 region is CASSLEGGRLIIGQFF. In nucleotides, the CDR3 is TGCGCCAGCAGCTTGGAGGGCGGGAGGTTAATCATCGGGCAGTTCTTC.

The chain has TRBV7-2 and TRBJ1-4, with D maybe TRBD1 (6 bases). The CDR3 runs to 14 residues. CDR1 and CDR2 from the germline V gene are SGHTA and FQGNSA. Trimming stripped 4 bases from V and 11 bases from J, with 17 bases between. CDR3 in DNA: TGTGCCAGCAGCTCCTACGAGGGGGGAGTGAAACTGTTTTTT. This codes for CASSSYEGGVKLFF.

The sample holds many counts of this clonotype. The chain employs TRBV5-1 and TRBJ2-1; D may be TRBD2 (6 bases). The CDR3 extends over 15 amino acids. CDR1 is SGHRS and CDR2 is YFSETQ in the germline V gene. Trimming took 0 bases from V and 3 from J, leaving 10 bases between them. CDR3 nucleotide sequence: TGCGCCAGCAGCTTGGGGCAGGGACTCTACAATGAGCAGTTCTTC. Its protein is CASSLGQGLYNEQFF.

This chain uses TRBV7-9 with TRBJ2-7; D possibly corresponds to TRBD2 (5 bases). There are 15 residues in the CDR3. V was trimmed by 3 bases and J by 2 bases, leaving 14 bases between them. In germline, CDR1 is SEHNR, CDR2 FQNEAQ (reference sequence). The CDR3 region has the DNA TGTGCCAGCAGCTTTAATCCCGACGGGACCTACGAGCAGTACGTC. Translated, it gives CASSFNPDGTYEQYV.

The V gene is TRBV30, the J gene TRBJ2-5; 10 bases fit TRBD1. The V segment lost 2 bases and the J segment 5 bases; nucleotides outside the gene matches: 5. Per germline, CDR1 GTSNPN and CDR2 SVGIG (reference sequence). The CDR3 extends over 14 amino acids. This chain's CDR3 is CAWSRDRGRETQYF. CDR3 sequence (DNA): TGTGCCTGGAGTAGGGACAGGGGACGGGAGACCCAGTACTTC.

This rearrangement joins TRBV15 to TRBJ1-5; TRBD1 matches 8 bases. Germline loops: CDR1 LNHNV, CDR2 YYDKDF (reference sequence). The CDR3 is 15 amino acids. V lost 5 bases to trimming and J lost 7 bases; unmatched junction nucleotides: 10. The CDR3 DNA is TGTGCCACCAGCCTAGACAGGGGACAAGGGCAGCCCCAGCATTTT. Its translation: CATSLDRGQGQPQHF.

This clonotype was found a few times. The J gene is TRBJ2-7, the V gene TRBV5-6, with 8 nucleotides matching TRBD2. This CDR3 contains 14 residues. The germline CDR1 and CDR2 sequences are SGHDT and YYEEEE. V lost 4 bases and J lost 4; bases outside the gene matches: 7. The CDR3: CASSAPGGGYEQYF. CDR3 nucleotide sequence: TGTGCCAGCAGCGCCCCGGGAGGGGGTTACGAGCAGTACTTC.

The chain carries TRBV10-3 and TRBJ2-5; 8 bases fit TRBD1. The CDR3 totals 16 residues. Germline loops: CDR1 ENHRY, CDR2 SYGVKD. V shed 6 bases and J 2 bases; nucleotides not matched to a gene: 11. CDR3 in amino acids: CAISRYGQGDQETQYF. The CDR3 DNA reads TGTGCCATCAGCCGCTATGGACAGGGAGATCAAGAGACCCAGTACTTC.

This clonotype was observed a handful of times. The chain links TRBV11-2 to TRBJ2-7; 7 bases are a match to TRBD2. This CDR3 region has 15 residues. With 1 base clipped from V and 5 bases from J, the junction kept 8 bases outside the gene matches. Germline values: CDR1 SGHAT, CDR2 FQNNGV. The CDR3 region has the DNA TGTGCCAGCAGCTTAGGGGCGGGAGTGAACCACGAGCAGTACTTC. Protein: CASSLGAGVNHEQYF.

The chain recombines TRBV5-1 with TRBJ2-7; D is undetermined. This CDR3 region has 13 residues. The germline V and J ends were trimmed by 4 bases and 0 bases, with 8 bases remaining between them. Germline V lookup: CDR1 SGHRS, CDR2 YFSETQ. CDR3 amino acids: CASSLTLSYEQYF. As DNA, the CDR3 is TGCGCCAGCAGCCTAACTCTCTCCTACGAGCAGTACTTC. The full variable domain, completed using reference TRBV5-1 and TRBJ2-7, is KAGVTQTPRYLIKTRGQQVTLSCSPISGHRSVSWYQQTPGQGLQFLFEYFSETQRNKGNFPGRFSGRQFSNSRSEMNVSTLELGDSALYLCASSLTLSYEQYFGPGTRLTVT.

The chain is built from TRBV6-5 and TRBJ1-2, with D maybe TRBD1 (6 bases). CDR1 is MNHEY, CDR2 SVGAGI, per germline. The CDR3 has 15 residues. Trimming stripped 4 bases from V and 2 bases from J, with 14 bases between. The CDR3 region has the DNA TGTGCCAGCAGTTTTCCCGGGACAAGCAACTATGGCTACACCTTC. This gives the protein CASSFPGTSNYGYTF.

This clonotype has only a few counts. This chain uses TRBV12-3 or TRBV12-4 with TRBJ2-1; 7 nucleotides align to TRBD1. The ends lost 8 bases at V and 10 bases at J; junction bases unmatched: 8. This CDR3 has 12 amino acids. The CDR3 reads CASSHRGYEQFF. CDR3 bases: TGTGCCAGCTCCCACAGGGGTTACGAGCAGTTCTTC.

This chain connects TRBV29-1 to TRBJ2-5; no clear D gene. This CDR3 region has 12 residues. Trimming pared 3 bases from V and 2 bases from J, leaving 7 bases between. From germline, CDR1 is SQVTM and CDR2 ANQGSEA. For the CDR3, the DNA is TGCAGCGTTGACATATTACAAGAGACCCAGTACTTC. It encodes CSVDILQETQYF.

This clonotype occurred a few times. The CDR3 reads CASSYFTGTSGSYNEQFF. For the CDR3, the DNA is TGCGCCAGCAGCTATTTCACAGGGACTAGTGGTTCCTACAATGAGCAGTTCTTC. The chain recombines TRBV5-1 with TRBJ2-1, with 8 nucleotides matching TRBD2. This CDR3 has 18 amino acids. Trimming cost V 3 bases and J 1 base; bases outside gene matches: 12. Germline CDR1 SGHRS, CDR2 YFSETQ.

This chain uses TRBV10-3 with TRBJ2-3, with a weak D call TRBD1 (5 bases). Trimming cost V 0 bases and J 5 bases, with 24 bases left between them. The CDR3 has 19 residues. CDR1 and CDR2 (germline): ENHRY, SYGVKD. The CDR3 DNA reads as TGTGCCATCAGTGAGTCCGGAAGGGGTGGGCGGCATGGCGGAGATACGCAGTATTTT. The encoded protein is CAISESGRGGRHGGDTQYF.

The table lists this clonotype with a few counts. CDR3 loop: CASSLELAGVRQFF. CDR3 nucleotides: TGTGCCAGCAGCTTAGAGCTAGCGGGAGTAAGGCAGTTCTTC. The chain uses TRBV11-2 and TRBJ2-1; 10 nucleotides line up with TRBD2. Germline V gives CDR1 SGHAT, CDR2 FQNNGV. This CDR3 is built from 14 residues. V gave up 0 bases and J gave up 12 bases; unmatched junction bases: 5.

This chain uses TRBV11-3 with TRBJ2-1; D may be TRBD1 or TRBD2 (6 bases each). Germline CDR1 and CDR2: SGHNT and YENEEA. V lost 9 bases to trimming and J lost 8 bases, with 17 bases between them. The CDR3 extends over 13 amino acids. The CDR3 sequence: CASKGGGTDEQFF. CDR3 bases: TGTGCCAGTAAGGGGGGCGGGACCGATGAGCAGTTCTTC.

This clonotype was picked up a small number of times. The V call is TRBV7-9, the J call TRBJ1-2; 10 nucleotides line up with TRBD1. The CDR3 totals 15 residues. Unmatched junction bases numbered 5, after V lost 3 bases and J lost 4 bases. Germline CDR1 is SEHNR and CDR2 is FQNEAQ (reference sequence). For the CDR3, the DNA is TGTGCCAGCAGCTTGACAGGGGGCGCCGGCTATGGCTACACCTTC. Protein product: CASSLTGGAGYGYTF.

The table lists this clonotype with a few counts. The chain has TRBV5-1 and TRBJ2-1; the match to TRBD1 covers 12 bases. The CDR3 is made up of 13 amino acids. Germline V gives CDR1 SGHRS, CDR2 YFSETQ. With 6 bases clipped from V and 10 bases from J, the junction kept 5 bases outside the gene matches. CDR3 in DNA: TGCGCCAGCAACCGGGACAGGGGGCAGGAGCAGTTCTTC. This translates into CASNRDRGQEQFF.